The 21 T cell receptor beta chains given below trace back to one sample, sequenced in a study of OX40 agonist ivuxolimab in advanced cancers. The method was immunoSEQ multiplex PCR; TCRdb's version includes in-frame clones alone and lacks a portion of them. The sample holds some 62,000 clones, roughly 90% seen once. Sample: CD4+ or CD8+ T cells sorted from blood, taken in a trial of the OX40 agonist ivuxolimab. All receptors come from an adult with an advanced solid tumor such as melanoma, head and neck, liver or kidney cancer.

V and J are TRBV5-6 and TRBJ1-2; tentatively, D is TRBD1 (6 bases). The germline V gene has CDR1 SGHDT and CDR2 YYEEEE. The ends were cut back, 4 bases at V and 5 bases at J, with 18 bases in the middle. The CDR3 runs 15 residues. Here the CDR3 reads CASSMGAGAPYGYTF. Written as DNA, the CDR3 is TGTGCCAGCAGCATGGGGGCAGGGGCCCCTTATGGCTACACCTTC.

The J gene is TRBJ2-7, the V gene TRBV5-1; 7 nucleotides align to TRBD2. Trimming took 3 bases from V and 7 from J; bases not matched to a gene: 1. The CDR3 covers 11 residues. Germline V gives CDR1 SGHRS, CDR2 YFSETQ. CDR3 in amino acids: CASSSAGEQYF. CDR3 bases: TGCGCCAGCAGCTCAGCGGGGGAGCAGTACTTC.

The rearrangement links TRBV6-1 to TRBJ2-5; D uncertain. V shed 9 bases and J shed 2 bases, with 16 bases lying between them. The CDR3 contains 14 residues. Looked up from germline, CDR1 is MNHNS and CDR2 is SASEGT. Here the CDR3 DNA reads TGTGCCAGACTACCCCCGAGATTTCAAGAGACCCAGTACTTC. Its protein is CARLPPRFQETQYF.

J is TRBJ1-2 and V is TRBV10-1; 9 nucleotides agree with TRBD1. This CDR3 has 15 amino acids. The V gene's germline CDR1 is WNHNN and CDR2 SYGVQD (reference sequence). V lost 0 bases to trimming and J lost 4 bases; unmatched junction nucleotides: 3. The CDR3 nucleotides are TGCGCCAGCAGTGAGTCTACAGGGGGCACCTATGGCTACACCTTC. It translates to CASSESTGGTYGYTF.

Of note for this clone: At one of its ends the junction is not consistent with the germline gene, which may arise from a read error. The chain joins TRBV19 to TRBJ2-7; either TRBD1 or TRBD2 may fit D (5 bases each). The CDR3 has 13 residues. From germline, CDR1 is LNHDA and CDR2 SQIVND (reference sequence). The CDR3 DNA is TGTGCCAGTATGACTGGGACCGTGACTCTCATAGTTTTC. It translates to CASMTGTVTLIVF.

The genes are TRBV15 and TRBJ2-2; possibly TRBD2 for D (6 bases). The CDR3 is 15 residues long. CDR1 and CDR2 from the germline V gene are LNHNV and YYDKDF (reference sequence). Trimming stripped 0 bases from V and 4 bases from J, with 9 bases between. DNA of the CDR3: TGTGCCACCAGCAGAGACCCCGGGGGCACCGGGGAGCTGTTTTTT. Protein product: CATSRDPGGTGELFF.

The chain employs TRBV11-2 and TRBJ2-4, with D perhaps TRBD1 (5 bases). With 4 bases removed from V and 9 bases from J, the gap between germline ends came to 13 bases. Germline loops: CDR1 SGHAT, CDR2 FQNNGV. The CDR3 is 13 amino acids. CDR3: CASSSGAMGIQYF. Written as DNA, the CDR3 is TGTGCCAGCAGCTCTGGGGCTATGGGCATTCAGTACTTC.

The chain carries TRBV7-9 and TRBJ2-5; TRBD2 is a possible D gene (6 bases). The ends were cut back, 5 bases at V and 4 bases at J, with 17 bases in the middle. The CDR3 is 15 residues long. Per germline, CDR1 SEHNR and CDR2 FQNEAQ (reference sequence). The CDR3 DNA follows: TGTGCCAGCAGCCTTAGGCGGGGCGAAGTAGAGACCCAGTACTTC. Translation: CASSLRRGEVETQYF.

CDR3 amino acids: CASTLAGANTGELFF. In DNA, the CDR3 is TGTGCCAGCACACTAGCGGGCGCGAACACCGGGGAGCTGTTTTTT. V usage is TRBV7-6 and J usage is TRBJ2-2; TRBD2 matches 9 bases. Germline V gene lookup returns CDR1 SGHVS and CDR2 FNYEAQ. There are 15 residues in the CDR3. With V trimmed by 7 bases and J by 0 bases, 3 bases remained unmatched.

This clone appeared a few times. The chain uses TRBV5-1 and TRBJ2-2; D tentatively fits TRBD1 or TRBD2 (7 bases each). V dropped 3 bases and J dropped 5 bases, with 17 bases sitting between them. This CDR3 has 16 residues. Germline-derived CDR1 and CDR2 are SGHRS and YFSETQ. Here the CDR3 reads CASSYTGEGLTGELFF. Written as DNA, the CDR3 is TGCGCCAGCAGCTACACAGGGGAGGGCTTGACCGGGGAGCTGTTTTTT.

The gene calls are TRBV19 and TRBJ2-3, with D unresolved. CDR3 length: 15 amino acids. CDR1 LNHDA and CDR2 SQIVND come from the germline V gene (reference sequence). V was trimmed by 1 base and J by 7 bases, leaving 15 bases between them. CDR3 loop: CASSIVPASVNTQYF. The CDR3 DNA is TGTGCCAGTAGTATAGTCCCCGCTAGTGTGAATACGCAGTATTTT.

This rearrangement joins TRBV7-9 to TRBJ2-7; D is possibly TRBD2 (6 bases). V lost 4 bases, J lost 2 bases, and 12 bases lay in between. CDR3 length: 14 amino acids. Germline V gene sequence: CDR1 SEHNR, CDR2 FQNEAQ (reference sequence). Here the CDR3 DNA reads TGTGCCAGCAGCTCCGGGACTCGCGCCTACGAGCAGTACTTC. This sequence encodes CASSSGTRAYEQYF.

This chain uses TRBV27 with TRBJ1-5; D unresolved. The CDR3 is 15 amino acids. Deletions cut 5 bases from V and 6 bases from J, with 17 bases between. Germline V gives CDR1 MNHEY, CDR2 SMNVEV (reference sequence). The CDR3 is CASSKVTWGGQPQHF. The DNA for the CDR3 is TGTGCCAGCAGTAAAGTCACGTGGGGAGGTCAGCCCCAGCATTTT.

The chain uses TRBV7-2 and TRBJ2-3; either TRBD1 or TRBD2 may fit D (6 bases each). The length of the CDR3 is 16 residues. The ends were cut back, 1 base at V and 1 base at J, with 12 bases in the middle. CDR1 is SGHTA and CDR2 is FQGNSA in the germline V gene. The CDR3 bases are TGTGCCAGCAGCTTAGTAACTAGGGGGGGCACAGATACGCAGTATTTT. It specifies CASSLVTRGGTDTQYF. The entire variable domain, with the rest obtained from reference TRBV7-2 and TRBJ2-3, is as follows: GAGVSQSPSNKVTEKGKDVELRCDPISGHTALYWYRQSLGQGLEFLIYFQGNSAPDKSGLPSDRFSAERTGGSVSTLTIQRTQQEDSAVYLCASSLVTRGGTDTQYFGPGTRLTVL.

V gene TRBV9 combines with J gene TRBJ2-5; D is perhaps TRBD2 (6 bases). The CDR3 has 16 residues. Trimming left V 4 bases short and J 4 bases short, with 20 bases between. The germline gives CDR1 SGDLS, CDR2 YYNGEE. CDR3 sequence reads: CASSSSSGGGRETQYF. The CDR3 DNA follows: TGTGCCAGCAGCAGCTCCTCGGGCGGAGGGAGAGAGACCCAGTACTTC.

The CDR3 nucleotides read TGTGCCAGCAGCTTCCGACGCATAGGGACCGGGGAGCTGTTTTTT. Translating it yields CASSFRRIGTGELFF. The rearrangement links TRBV7-2 to TRBJ2-2, with D unclear. V shed 3 bases and J shed 5 bases, with 13 bases lying between them. The CDR3 has 15 amino acids. Per germline, CDR1 SGHTA and CDR2 FQGNSA.

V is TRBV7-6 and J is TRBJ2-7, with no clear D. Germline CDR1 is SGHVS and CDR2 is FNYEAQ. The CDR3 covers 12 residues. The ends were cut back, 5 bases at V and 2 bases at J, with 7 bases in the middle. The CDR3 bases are TGTGCCAGCAGCAATCAGGCCTACGAGCAGTACTTC. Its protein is CASSNQAYEQYF. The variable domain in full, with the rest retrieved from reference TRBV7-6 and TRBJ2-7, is GAGVSQSPRYKVTKRGQDVALRCDPISGHVSLYWYRQALGQGPEFLTYFNYEAQQDKSGLPNDRFSAERPEGSISTLTIQRTEQRDSAMYRCASSNQAYEQYFGPGTRLTVT.

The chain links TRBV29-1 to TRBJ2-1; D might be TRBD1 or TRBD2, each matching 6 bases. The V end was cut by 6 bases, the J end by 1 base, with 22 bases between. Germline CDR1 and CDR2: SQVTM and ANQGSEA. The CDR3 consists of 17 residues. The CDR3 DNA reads TGCAGCGTCCTGGAGGGGAGGTGGGGGCCTTCCTACAATGAGCAGTTCTTC. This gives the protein CSVLEGRWGPSYNEQFF.

The CDR3 sequence: CASSPLPGTAYGYTF. In nucleotides, the CDR3 is TGCGCCAGCAGCCCCCTACCGGGGACAGCCTATGGCTACACCTTC. This chain connects TRBV5-1 to TRBJ1-2; 7 positions agree with TRBD1. Unmatched junction bases numbered 10, after V lost 4 bases and J lost 4 bases. This CDR3 contains 15 residues. CDR1 SGHRS and CDR2 YFSETQ come from the germline V gene.

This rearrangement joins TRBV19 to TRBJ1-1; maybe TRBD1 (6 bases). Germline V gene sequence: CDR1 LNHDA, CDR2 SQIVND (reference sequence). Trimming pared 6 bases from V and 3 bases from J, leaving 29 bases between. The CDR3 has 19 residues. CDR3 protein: CASSKFWGAAGLADTEAFF. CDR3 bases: TGTGCCAGTAGCAAATTCTGGGGGGCCGCGGGTCTTGCGGACACTGAAGCTTTCTTT.

In nucleotides, the CDR3 is TGCAGCGTTGTCCTAGGGCCCGGCTACGAGCAGTACTTC. This translates into CSVVLGPGYEQYF. The chain uses TRBV29-1 and TRBJ2-7; no clear D gene. The CDR3 is 13 amino acids. The germline gives CDR1 SQVTM, CDR2 ANQGSEA. V lost 4 bases to trimming and J lost 3 bases, with 13 bases between them.